This TCR beta chain is from a study of CD8 T cells in ankylosing spondylitis. General study findings and limits: Disease-linked clones were reportedly significantly enriched in matched ankylosing spondylitis synovial fluid. Disease-associated clonotypes exhibited CD8+ identity and were relatively infrequent in peripheral blood.

TCRdb used MiXCR to reprocess the 5' RACE reads, holding one entry per CDR3 protein. The table lists about 240,000 distinct CDR3 sequences, approximately 9% of them singletons, with 6.5% to 7% in the top ten. This clonotype came up many times. The antigen remains unidentified. The receptor comes from a male donor with ankylosing spondylitis or in good health (not recorded which). Sequenced: blood, either unsorted or a sorted T cell fraction (not recorded which).

CDR3 protein: CASSFGDVTTEAFF. CDR3 nucleotide sequence: TGCGCCAGCAGCTTTGGGGACGTGACCACTGAAGCTTTCTTT. This chain links TRBV5-1 with TRBJ1-1; a possible D gene is TRBD1 (5 bases). In germline, CDR1 is SGHRS, CDR2 YFSETQ. V dropped 2 bases and J dropped 4 bases, with 12 bases sitting between them. This CDR3 is built from 14 residues.